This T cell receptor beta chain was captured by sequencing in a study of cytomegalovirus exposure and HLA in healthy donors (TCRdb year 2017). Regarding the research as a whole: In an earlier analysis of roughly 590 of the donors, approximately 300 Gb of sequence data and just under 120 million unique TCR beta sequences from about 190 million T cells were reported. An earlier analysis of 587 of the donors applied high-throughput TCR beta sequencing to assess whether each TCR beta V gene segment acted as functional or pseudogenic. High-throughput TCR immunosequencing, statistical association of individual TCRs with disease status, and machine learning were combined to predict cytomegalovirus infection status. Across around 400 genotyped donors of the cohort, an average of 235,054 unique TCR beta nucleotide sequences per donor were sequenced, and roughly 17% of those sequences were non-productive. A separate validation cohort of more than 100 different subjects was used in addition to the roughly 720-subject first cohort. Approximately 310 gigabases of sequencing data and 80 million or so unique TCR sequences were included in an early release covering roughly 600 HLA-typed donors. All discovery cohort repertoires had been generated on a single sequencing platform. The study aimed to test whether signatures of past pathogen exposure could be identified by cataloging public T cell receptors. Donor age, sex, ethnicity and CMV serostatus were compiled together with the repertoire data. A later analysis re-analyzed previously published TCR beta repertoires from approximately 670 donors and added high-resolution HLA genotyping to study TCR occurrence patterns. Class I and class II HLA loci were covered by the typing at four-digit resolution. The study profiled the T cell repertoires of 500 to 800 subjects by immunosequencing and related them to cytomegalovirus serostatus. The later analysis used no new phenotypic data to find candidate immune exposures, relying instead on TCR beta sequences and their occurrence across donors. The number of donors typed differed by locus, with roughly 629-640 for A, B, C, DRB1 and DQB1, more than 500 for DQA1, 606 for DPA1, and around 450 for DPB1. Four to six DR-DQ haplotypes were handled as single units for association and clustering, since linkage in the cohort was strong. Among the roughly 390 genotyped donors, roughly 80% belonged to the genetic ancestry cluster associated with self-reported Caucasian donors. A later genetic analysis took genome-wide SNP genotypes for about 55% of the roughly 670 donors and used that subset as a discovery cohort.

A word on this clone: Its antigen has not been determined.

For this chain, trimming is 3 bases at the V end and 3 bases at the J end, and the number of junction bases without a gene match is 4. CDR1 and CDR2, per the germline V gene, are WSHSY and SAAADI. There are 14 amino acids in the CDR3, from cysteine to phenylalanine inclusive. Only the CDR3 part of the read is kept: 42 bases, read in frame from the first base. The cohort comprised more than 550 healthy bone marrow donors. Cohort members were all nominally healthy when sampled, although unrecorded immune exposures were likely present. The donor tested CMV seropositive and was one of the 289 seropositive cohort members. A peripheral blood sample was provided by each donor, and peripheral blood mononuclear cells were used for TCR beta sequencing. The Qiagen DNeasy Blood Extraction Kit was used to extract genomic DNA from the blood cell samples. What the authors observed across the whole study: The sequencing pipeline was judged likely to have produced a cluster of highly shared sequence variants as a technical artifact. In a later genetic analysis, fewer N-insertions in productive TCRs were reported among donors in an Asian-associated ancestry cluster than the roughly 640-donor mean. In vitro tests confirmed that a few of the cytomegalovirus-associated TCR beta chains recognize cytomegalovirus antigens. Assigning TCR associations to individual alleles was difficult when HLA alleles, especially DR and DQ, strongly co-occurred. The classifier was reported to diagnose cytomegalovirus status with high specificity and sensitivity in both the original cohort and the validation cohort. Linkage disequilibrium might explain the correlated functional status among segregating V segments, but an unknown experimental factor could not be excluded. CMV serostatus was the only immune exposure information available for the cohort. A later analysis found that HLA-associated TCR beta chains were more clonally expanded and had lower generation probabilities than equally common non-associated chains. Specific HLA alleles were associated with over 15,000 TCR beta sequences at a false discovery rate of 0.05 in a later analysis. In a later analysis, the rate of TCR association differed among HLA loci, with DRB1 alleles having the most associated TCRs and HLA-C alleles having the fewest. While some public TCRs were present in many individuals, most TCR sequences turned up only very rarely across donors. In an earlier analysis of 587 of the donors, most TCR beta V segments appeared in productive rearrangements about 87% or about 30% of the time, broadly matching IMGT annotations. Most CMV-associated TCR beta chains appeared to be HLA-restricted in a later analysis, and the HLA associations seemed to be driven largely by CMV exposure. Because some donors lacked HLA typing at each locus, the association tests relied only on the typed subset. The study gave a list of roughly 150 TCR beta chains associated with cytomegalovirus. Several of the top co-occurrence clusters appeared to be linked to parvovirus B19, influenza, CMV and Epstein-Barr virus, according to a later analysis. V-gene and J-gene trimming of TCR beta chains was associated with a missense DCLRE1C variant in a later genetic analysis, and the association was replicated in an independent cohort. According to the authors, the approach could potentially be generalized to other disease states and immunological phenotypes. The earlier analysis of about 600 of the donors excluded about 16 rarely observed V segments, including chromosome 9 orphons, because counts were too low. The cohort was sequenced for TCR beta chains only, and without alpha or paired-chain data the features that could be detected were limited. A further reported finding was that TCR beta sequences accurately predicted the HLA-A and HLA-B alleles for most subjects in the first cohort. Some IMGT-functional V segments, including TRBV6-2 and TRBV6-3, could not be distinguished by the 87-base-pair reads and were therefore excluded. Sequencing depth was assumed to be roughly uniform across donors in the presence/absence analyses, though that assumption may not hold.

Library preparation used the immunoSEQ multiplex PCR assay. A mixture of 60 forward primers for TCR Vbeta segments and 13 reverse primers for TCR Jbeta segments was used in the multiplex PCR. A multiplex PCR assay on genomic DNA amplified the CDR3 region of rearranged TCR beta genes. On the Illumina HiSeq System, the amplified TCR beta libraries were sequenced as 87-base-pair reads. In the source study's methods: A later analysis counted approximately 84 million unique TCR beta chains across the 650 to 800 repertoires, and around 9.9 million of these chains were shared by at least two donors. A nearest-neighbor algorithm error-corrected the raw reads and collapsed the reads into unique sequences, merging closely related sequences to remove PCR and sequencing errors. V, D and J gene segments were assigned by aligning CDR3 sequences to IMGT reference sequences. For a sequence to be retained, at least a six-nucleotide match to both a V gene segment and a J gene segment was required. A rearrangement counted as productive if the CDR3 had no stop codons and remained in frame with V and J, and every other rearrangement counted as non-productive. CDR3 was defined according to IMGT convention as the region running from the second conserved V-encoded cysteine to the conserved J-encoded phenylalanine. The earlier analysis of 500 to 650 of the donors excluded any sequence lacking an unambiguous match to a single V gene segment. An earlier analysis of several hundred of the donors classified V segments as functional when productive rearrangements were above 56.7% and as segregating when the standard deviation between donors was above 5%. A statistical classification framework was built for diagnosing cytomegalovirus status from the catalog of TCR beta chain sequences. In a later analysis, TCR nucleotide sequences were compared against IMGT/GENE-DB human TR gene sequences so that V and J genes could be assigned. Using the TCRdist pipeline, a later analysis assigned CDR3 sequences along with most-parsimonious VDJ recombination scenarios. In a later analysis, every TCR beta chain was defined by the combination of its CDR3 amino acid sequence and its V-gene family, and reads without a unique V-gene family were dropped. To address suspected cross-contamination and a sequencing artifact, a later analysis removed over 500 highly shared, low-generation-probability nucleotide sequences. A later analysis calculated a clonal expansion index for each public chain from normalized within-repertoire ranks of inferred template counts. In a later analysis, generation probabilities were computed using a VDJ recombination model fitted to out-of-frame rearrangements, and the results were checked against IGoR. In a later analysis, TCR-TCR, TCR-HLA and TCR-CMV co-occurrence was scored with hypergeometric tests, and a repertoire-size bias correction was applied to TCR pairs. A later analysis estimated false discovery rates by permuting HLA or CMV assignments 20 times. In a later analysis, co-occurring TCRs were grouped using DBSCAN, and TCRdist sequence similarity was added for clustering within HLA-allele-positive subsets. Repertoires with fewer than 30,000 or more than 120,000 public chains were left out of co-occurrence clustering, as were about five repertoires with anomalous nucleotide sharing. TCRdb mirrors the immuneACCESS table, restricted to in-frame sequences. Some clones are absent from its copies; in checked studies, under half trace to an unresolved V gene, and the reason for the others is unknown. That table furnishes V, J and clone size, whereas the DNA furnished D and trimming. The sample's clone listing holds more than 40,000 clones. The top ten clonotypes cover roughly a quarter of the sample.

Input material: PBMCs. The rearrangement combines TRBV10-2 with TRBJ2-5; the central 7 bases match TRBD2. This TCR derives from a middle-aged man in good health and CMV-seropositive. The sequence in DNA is TGCGCCAGCAGTGACGGCCTAGCGGAAGAGACCCAGTACTTC. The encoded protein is CASSDGLAEETQYF.